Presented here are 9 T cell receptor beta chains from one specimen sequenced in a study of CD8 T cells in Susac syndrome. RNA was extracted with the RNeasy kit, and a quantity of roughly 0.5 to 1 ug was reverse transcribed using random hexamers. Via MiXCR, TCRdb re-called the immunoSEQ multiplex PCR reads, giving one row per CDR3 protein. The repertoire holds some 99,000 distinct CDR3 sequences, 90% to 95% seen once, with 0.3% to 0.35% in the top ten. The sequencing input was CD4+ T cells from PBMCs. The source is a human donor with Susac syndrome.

The chain's CDR3 is CASRTGGTEAFF. The CDR3 nucleotides read TGTGCCAGCAGAACTGGGGGCACTGAAGCTTTCTTT. The chain carries TRBV25-1 and TRBJ1-1, with D maybe TRBD1 (5 bases). The CDR3 runs to 12 residues. Germline V gives CDR1 MGHDK, CDR2 SYGVNS. V lost 6 bases and J 4 bases, leaving 9 bases between the germline ends. Combining the CDR3 with reference TRBV25-1 and TRBJ1-1 gives the whole variable domain EADIYQTPRYLVIGTGKKITLECSQTMGHDKMYWYQQDPGMELHLIHYSYGVNSTEKGDLSSESTVSRIRTEHFPLTLESARPSHTSQYLCASRTGGTEAFFGQGTRLTVV.

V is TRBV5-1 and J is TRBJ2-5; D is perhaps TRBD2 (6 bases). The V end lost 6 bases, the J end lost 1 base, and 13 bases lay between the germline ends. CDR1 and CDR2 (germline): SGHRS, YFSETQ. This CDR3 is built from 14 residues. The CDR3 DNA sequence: TGCGCCAGCACCGGAGGGGAGTTCCAAGAGACCCAGTACTTC. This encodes CASTGGEFQETQYF.

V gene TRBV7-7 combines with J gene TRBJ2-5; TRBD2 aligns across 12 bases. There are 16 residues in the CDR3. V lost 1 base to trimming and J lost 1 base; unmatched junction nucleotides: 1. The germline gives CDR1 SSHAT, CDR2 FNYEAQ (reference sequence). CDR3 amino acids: CASSLGLAGVQETQYF. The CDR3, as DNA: TGTGCCAGCAGCTTAGGACTAGCGGGGGTCCAAGAGACCCAGTACTTC.

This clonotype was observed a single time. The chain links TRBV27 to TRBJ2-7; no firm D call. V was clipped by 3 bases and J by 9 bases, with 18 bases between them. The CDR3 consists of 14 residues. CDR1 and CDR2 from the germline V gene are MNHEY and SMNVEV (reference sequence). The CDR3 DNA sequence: TGTGCCAGCAGTTTTTCAGGACCGAGGCTTTCGCAGTACTTC. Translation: CASSFSGPRLSQYF.

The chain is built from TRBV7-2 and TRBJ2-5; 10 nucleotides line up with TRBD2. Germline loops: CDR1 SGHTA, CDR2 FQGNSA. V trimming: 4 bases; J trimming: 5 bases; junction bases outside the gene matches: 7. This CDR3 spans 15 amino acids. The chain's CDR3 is CASSYGTSVVETQYF. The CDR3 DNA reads TGTGCCAGCAGCTACGGGACTAGCGTAGTGGAGACCCAGTACTTC.

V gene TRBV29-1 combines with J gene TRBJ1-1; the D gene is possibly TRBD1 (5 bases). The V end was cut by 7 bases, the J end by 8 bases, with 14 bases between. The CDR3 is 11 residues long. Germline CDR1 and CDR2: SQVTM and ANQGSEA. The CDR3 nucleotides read TGCAGCGGAGGGGTAAGCTCCGAAGCTTTCTTT. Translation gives CSGGVSSEAFF.

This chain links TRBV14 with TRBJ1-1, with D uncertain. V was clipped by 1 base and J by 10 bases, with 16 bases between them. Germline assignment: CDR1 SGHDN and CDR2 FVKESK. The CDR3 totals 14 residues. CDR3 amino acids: CASSQGVRSEGAFF. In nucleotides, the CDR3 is TGTGCCAGCAGCCAAGGGGTTCGGAGTGAAGGAGCTTTCTTT. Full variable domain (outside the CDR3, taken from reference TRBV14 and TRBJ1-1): EAGVTQFPSHSVIEKGQTVTLRCDPISGHDNLYWYRRVMGKEIKFLLHFVKESKQDESGMPNNRFLAERTGGTYSTLKVQPAELEDSGVYFCASSQGVRSEGAFFGQGTRLTVV.

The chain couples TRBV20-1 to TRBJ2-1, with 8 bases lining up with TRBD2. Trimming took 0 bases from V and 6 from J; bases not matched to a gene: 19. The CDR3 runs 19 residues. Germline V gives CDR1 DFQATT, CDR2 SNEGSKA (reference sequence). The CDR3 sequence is CSARDLYSSRGGGINEQFF. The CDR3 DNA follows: TGCAGTGCTAGAGATCTCTACAGTAGCCGCGGCGGGGGGATCAATGAGCAGTTCTTC.

The CDR3 loop reads CASSQGIGTGELFF. CDR3 coding DNA: TGTGCCAGCAGTCAGGGTATAGGCACCGGGGAGCTGTTTTTT. V gene TRBV7-3 combines with J gene TRBJ2-2, with TRBD1 as a possible D gene (5 bases). This CDR3 is built from 14 residues. Germline lookup yields CDR1 SGHTA and CDR2 FQGTGA. Trimming removed 6 bases at V and 4 bases at J, with 12 bases between. Combining the CDR3 with reference TRBV7-3 and TRBJ2-2 gives the whole variable domain GAGVSQTPSNKVTEKGKYVELRCDPISGHTALYWYRQSLGQGPEFLIYFQGTGAADDSGLPNDRFFAVRPEGSVSTLKIQRTERGDSAVYLCASSQGIGTGELFFGEGSRLTVL.